Listed below are T cell receptor beta chains from one sample, sequenced in a study of cytomegalovirus exposure and HLA in healthy donors. Some clones are missing from TCRdb's copy, which holds only in-frame ones; the method was immunoSEQ multiplex PCR. The sample lists about 130,000 clones; under 80% were seen once. Sequencing was carried out using PBMCs. The receptors here all came from a man aged 35-49 years in good health and CMV-seropositive. Both conserved end residues are part of each CDR3. The D gene is left open where the match is weak.

d_gene,j_gene,v_gene,CDR3aa,CDR3nt
TRBD1,TRBJ2-7,TRBV15,CATSSRQGSYEQYF,TGTGCCACCAGCAGCCGACAGGGATCCTACGAGCAGTACTTC
.,TRBJ1-2,TRBV29-1,CSVPGQKNGYTF,TGCAGCGTTCCGGGACAAAAGAATGGCTACACCTTC
.,TRBJ2-2,TRBV14,CASSQVWPGELFF,TGTGCCAGCAGCCAAGTGTGGCCCGGGGAGCTGTTTTTT
TRBD2,TRBJ2-2,TRBV2,CASTLTSGGTGELFF,TGTGCCAGCACCCTGACTAGCGGGGGCACCGGGGAGCTGTTTTTT
TRBD1,TRBJ1-1,TRBV19,CASSRTGVGTEAFF,TGTGCCAGTAGTAGGACAGGGGTAGGAACTGAAGCTTTCTTT
.,TRBJ1-1,TRBV7-2,CASSLEQSTEAFF,TGTGCCAGCAGCTTAGAACAGAGCACTGAAGCTTTCTTT
TRBD2,TRBJ2-7,TRBV4-3,CASSQGLAADYEQYF,TGCGCCAGCAGCCAAGGACTAGCGGCCGACTACGAGCAGTACTTC
TRBD1,TRBJ1-2,TRBV19,CASSSNLGTDYGYTF,TGTGCCAGTAGTTCAAATCTCGGGACAGATTATGGCTACACCTTC
.,TRBJ1-2,TRBV4-1,CASSPPRTAVWYGYTF,TGCGCCAGCAGCCCCCCCCGAACAGCCGTATGGTATGGCTACACCTTC
.,TRBJ2-1,TRBV27,CASSFERSSSYNEQFF,TGTGCCAGCAGTTTTGAGCGGTCGAGCTCCTACAATGAGCAGTTCTTC
.,TRBJ2-1,TRBV15,CATSRVARSTYNEQFF,TGTGCCACCAGCAGAGTAGCCCGCAGCACCTACAATGAGCAGTTCTTC